This T cell receptor beta chain was recovered during a study of blood T cells in healthy people across ages. Study-level information: With template switching, about one barcoded beta molecule was captured per two T cells. General observations from the study: Per million T cells, TCR beta diversity dropped about linearly as age rose. There was a strong correlation between TCR beta diversity and naive T cell percentage.

Russia was home to the donors, healthy Caucasian individuals aged roughly 6 to 100. A note on this clonotype: Its antigen remains unidentified.

It was with a sample-barcoded 5' primer and a J-beta primer mix that a second PCR of roughly 7 to 12 cycles was run. Each CDR3 protein is one row after TCRdb ran MiXCR on the 5' RACE reads. The profile shows 350,000 to 450,000 distinct CDR3 sequences, about half of them singletons. Germline V lookup: CDR1 SEHNR, CDR2 FQNEAQ (reference sequence). The CDR3 covers 12 residues. V lost 8 bases and J lost 2, with 9 bases in between. The TCR was taken from a man aged 60 to 69 in good health. The J gene is TRBJ1-2, the V gene TRBV7-9; no clear D gene. Sequenced: blood. The CDR3 reads CASRSGNYGYTF. CDR3 nucleotides: TGTGCCAGCCGATCGGGGAACTATGGCTACACCTTC.